This is a list of T cell receptor beta chains from one sample in a study of response to subunit inactivated influenza vaccine. One entry per CDR3 protein results from TCRdb running MiXCR on the RT-PCR reads. The data show approximately 200,000 distinct CDR3 sequences, approximately 15% seen once. The sequencing used CD8+ T cells sorted from PBMCs, collected 4 to 6 days after vaccination. The receptors stem from a man between 50 and 59 years old who received an inactivated influenza vaccine. Both conserved end residues are part of each CDR3. The order of the fields is J gene, D gene, V gene, CDR3 protein. D genes are given only for firm matches.

J: TRBJ2-7; D: -; V: TRBV10-2; CDR3: CASIPAGTYEQYF
J: TRBJ2-7; D: TRBD1; V: TRBV3-1; CDR3: CASSQTTGEWDEQYF
J: TRBJ2-7; D: -; V: TRBV21-1; CDR3: CASSKAPRCYEQYF
J: TRBJ2-3; D: TRBD1; V: TRBV12-3/TRBV12-4; CDR3: CASSPRQGVYTQYF
J: TRBJ1-1; D: -; V: TRBV20-1; CDR3: CSARVVRPGSMNTEAFF
J: TRBJ2-3; D: -; V: TRBV4-3; CDR3: CASSQVVFTDTQYF
J: TRBJ1-1; D: -; V: TRBV5-6; CDR3: CASSLLGDGLEAFF
J: TRBJ1-4; D: -; V: TRBV4-3; CDR3: CASSPFFGNEKLFF
J: TRBJ2-6; D: TRBD1; V: TRBV7-8; CDR3: CASSLYRTGGLSGANVLTF
J: TRBJ2-1; D: -; V: TRBV29-1; CDR3: CSVRTAMGNEQFF
J: TRBJ2-7; D: -; V: TRBV12-3/TRBV12-4; CDR3: CASSLGPRDEQYF
J: TRBJ2-7; D: -; V: TRBV7-9; CDR3: CASSKEDSYEQYF
J: TRBJ2-3; D: TRBD1; V: TRBV12-3/TRBV12-4; CDR3: CASSITGADTQYF
J: TRBJ2-3; D: -; V: TRBV25-1; CDR3: CASKGFVTDTQYF
J: TRBJ1-2; D: TRBD1; V: TRBV4-1; CDR3: CASSQVGQGNGYTF
J: TRBJ2-2; D: -; V: TRBV29-1; CDR3: CSVVRGTGELFF
J: TRBJ1-2; D: -; V: TRBV12-3/TRBV12-4; CDR3: CASIESGSGYTF
J: TRBJ1-6; D: -; V: TRBV12-3/TRBV12-4; CDR3: CASSLGGFSPLHF
J: TRBJ2-7; D: -; V: TRBV11-2; CDR3: CASSTGLIEQYF
J: TRBJ2-7; D: -; V: TRBV29-1; CDR3: CSVDLGKGVYEQYF
J: TRBJ2-2; D: -; V: TRBV3-1; CDR3: CARGPSAGELFF
J: TRBJ2-5; D: TRBD2; V: TRBV12-3/TRBV12-4; CDR3: CASSQIAGGPRETQYF
J: TRBJ1-1; D: -; V: TRBV5-1; CDR3: CAISSGIGTEAFF
J: TRBJ1-4; D: -; V: TRBV12-3/TRBV12-4; CDR3: CASSGREKLFF
J: TRBJ2-7; D: -; V: TRBV12-3/TRBV12-4; CDR3: CASSPGTNNYEQYF
J: TRBJ1-5; D: -; V: TRBV6-1; CDR3: CASRGRGAQPQHF
J: TRBJ1-6; D: -; V: TRBV6-2/TRBV6-3; CDR3: CASSYSGRSSYNSPLHF
J: TRBJ2-3; D: -; V: TRBV7-3; CDR3: CASSPPGERGTDTQYF
J: TRBJ2-5; D: -; V: TRBV19; CDR3: CASSARRVGQETQYF
J: TRBJ2-2; D: TRBD2; V: TRBV7-9; CDR3: CASSLALAGVTGELFF
J: TRBJ2-2; D: TRBD2; V: TRBV12-3/TRBV12-4; CDR3: CASSGTSVGGELFF
J: TRBJ2-7; D: -; V: TRBV10-3; CDR3: CAISEVARDHSYEQYF
J: TRBJ2-1; D: TRBD2; V: TRBV20-1; CDR3: CSAPRGTSLGGEQFF
J: TRBJ2-1; D: TRBD2; V: TRBV7-9; CDR3: CASSLGTSGTYNEQFF
J: TRBJ1-1; D: -; V: TRBV7-9; CDR3: CASSSVGNTEAFF
J: TRBJ2-7; D: TRBD2; V: TRBV4-3; CDR3: CASSQDSRLAGGDSYEQYF
J: TRBJ2-2; D: -; V: TRBV6-5; CDR3: CASSYSITGELFF
J: TRBJ1-1; D: TRBD1; V: TRBV19; CDR3: CASRTGGTEAFF
J: TRBJ1-2; D: TRBD1; V: TRBV9; CDR3: CASSPWDSFDYGYTF
J: TRBJ2-7; D: -; V: TRBV6-2/TRBV6-3; CDR3: CASSYGRGAYEQYF
J: TRBJ2-6; D: -; V: TRBV18; CDR3: CASSPQDSGANVLTF
J: TRBJ2-7; D: -; V: TRBV6-1; CDR3: CASSPLSSSYEQYF
J: TRBJ2-7; D: -; V: TRBV7-9; CDR3: CASSLSKHEQYF
J: TRBJ1-2; D: -; V: TRBV12-3/TRBV12-4; CDR3: CASSFTGPLGYTF
J: TRBJ2-1; D: TRBD2; V: TRBV9; CDR3: CASSAASGTSRKQFF
J: TRBJ1-4; D: -; V: TRBV7-9; CDR3: CASRPSVGGRELFF
J: TRBJ2-2; D: TRBD2; V: TRBV27; CDR3: CASSYLAGGTGELFF
J: TRBJ2-7; D: TRBD2; V: TRBV12-3/TRBV12-4; CDR3: CASSTSGSRYEQYF
J: TRBJ2-2; D: TRBD1; V: TRBV27; CDR3: CASSLVPPGQGRTGELFF
J: TRBJ2-7; D: -; V: TRBV29-1; CDR3: CSVETDYSYEQYF
J: TRBJ1-3; D: TRBD1; V: TRBV13; CDR3: CASSSGGFSGNTIYF
J: TRBJ1-1; D: -; V: TRBV12-3/TRBV12-4; CDR3: CASSPRDGVNTEAFF